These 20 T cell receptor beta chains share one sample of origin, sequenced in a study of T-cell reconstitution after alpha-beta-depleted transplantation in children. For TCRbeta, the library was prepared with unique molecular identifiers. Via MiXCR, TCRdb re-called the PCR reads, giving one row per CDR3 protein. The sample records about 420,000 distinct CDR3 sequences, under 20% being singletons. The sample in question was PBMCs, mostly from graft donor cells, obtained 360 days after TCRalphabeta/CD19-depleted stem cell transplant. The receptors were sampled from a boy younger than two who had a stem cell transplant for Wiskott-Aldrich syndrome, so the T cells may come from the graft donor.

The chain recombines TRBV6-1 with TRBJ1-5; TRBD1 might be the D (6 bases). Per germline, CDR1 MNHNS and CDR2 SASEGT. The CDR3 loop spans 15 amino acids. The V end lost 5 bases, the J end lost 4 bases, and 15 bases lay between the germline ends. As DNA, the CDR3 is TGTGCCAGCAGTCAGGGGCCGGGGGGAAATCAGCCCCAGCATTTT. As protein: CASSQGPGGNQPQHF.

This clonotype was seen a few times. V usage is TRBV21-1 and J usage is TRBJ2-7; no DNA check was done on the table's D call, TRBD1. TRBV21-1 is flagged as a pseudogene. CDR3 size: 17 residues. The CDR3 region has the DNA TGTGCCAGCGGTGTGGGGACCACTTATGGATCTAAGAACGAGCAGTACTTC. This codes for CASGVGTTYGSKNEQYF.

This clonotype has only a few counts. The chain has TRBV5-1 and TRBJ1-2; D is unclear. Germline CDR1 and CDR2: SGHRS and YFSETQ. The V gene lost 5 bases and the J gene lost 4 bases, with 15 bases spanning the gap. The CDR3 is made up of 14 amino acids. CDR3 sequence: CASSRALIGYGYTF. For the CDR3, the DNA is TGCGCCAGCAGTCGGGCCCTAATCGGCTATGGCTACACCTTC.

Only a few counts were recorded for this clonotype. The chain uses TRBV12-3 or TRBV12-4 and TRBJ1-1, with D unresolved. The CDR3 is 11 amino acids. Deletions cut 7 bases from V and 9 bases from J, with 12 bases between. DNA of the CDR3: TGTGCCAGCAACCTGGTGGGTAAAGCTTTCTTT. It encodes CASNLVGKAFF.

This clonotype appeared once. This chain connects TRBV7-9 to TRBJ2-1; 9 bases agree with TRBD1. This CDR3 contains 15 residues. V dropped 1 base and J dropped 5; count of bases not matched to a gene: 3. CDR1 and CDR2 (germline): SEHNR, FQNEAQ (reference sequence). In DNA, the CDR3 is TGTGCCAGCAGCTTAGACAGGGGGCACCACAATGAGCAGTTCTTC. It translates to CASSLDRGHHNEQFF.

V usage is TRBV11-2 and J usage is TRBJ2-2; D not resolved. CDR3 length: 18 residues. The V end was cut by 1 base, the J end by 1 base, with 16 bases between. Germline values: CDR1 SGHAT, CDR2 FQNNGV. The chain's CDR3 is CASSLVSLLHRNTGELFF. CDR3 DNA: TGTGCCAGCAGCTTAGTTAGCCTCCTCCATCGGAACACCGGGGAGCTGTTTTTT.

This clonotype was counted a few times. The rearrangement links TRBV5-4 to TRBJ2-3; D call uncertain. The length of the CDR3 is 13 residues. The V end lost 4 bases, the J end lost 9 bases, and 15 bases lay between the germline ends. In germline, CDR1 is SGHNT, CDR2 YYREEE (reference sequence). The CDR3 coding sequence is TGTGCCAGCAGCACAGACTCCTGGCGGACGCAGTATTTT. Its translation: CASSTDSWRTQYF. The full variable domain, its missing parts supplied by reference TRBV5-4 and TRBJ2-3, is ETGVTQSPTHLIKTRGQQVTLRCSSQSGHNTVSWYQQALGQGPQFIFQYYREEENGRGNFPPRFSGLQFPNYSSELNVNALELDDSALYLCASSTDSWRTQYFGPGTRLTVL.

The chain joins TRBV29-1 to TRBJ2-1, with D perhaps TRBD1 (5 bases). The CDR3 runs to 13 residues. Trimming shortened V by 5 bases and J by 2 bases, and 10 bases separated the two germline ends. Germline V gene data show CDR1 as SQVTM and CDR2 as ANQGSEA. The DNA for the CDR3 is TGCAGCGTTTTAGGGGCCACCTACAATGAGCAGTTCTTC. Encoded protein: CSVLGATYNEQFF.

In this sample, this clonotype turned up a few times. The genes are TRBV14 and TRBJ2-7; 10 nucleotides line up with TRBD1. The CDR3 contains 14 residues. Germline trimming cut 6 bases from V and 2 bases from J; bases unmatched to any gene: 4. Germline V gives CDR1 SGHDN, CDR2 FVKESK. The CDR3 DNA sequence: TGTGCCAGCAGGAGGGGACAGGGGCCCTACGAGCAGTACTTC. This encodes CASRRGQGPYEQYF.

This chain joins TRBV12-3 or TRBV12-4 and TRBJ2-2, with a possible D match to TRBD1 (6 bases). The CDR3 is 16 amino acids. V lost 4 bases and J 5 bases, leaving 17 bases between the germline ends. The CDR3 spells CASSSSGAWRTGELFF. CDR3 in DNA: TGTGCCAGCAGTTCCTCAGGGGCGTGGAGGACCGGGGAGCTGTTTTTT.

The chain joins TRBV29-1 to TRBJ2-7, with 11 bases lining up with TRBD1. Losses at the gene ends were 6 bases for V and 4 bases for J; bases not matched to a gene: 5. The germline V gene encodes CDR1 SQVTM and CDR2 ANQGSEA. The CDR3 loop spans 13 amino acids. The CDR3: CSVGTGGRYEQYF. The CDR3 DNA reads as TGCAGCGTCGGGACAGGGGGTAGATACGAGCAGTACTTC.

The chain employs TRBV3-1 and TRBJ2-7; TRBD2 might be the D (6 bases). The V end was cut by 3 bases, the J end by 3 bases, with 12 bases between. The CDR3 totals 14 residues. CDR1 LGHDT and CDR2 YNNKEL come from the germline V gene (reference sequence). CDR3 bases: TGTGCCAGCAGCCATGCTGGAGGGTTCTACGAGCAGTACTTC. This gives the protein CASSHAGGFYEQYF.

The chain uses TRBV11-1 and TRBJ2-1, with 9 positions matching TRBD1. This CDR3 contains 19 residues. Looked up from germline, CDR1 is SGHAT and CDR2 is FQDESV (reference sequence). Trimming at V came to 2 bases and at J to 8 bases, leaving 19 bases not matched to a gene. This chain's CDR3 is CASSLSHGGGTGNSDEQFF. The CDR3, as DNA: TGTGCCAGCAGCTTATCACACGGGGGAGGGACAGGGAACAGCGATGAGCAGTTCTTC.

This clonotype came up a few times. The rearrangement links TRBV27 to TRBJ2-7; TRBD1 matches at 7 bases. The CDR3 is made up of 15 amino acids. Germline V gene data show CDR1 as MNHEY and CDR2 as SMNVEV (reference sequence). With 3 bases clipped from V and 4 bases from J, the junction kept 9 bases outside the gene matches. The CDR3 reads CASSFKRAGGYEQYF. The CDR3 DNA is TGTGCCAGCAGTTTTAAAAGGGCAGGGGGATACGAGCAGTACTTC.

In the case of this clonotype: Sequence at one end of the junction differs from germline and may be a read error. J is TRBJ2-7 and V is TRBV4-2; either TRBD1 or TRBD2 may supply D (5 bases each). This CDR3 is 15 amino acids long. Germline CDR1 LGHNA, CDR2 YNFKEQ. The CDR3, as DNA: TGTGCCAGCAGTCAAGATCCGGGACCGATCTACGAGCAGTACTTC. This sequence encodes CASSQDPGPIYEQYF.

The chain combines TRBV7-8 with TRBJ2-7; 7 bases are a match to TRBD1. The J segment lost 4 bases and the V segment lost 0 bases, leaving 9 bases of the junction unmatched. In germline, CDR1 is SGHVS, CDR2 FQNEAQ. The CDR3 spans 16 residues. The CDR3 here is CASSLAGRQGFYEQYF. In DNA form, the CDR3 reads TGTGCCAGCAGCTTAGCGGGGAGACAGGGTTTTTACGAGCAGTACTTC.

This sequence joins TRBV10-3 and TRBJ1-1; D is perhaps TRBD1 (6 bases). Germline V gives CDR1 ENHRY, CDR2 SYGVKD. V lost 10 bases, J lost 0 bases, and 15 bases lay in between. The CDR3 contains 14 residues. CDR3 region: CATNGQLLNTEAFF. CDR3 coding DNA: TGTGCCACTAATGGACAGTTACTGAACACTGAAGCTTTCTTT.

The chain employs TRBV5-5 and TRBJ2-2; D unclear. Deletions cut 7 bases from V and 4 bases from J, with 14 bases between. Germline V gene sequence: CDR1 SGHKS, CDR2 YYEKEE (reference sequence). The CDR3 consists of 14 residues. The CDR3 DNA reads TGTGCCAGCGAAAAGGGCATATCCACCGGGGAGCTGTTTTTT. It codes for CASEKGISTGELFF.

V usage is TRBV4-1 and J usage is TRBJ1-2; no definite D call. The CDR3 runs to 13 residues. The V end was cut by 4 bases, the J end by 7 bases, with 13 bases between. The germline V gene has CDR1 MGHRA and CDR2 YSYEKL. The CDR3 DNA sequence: TGCGCCAGCAGCCGCCCTAGCGCGCCTGGCTACACCTTC. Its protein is CASSRPSAPGYTF.

This CDR3 is CASRLAGGPSTVQYF. The CDR3 DNA is TGTGCCAGCAGACTAGCGGGAGGGCCCAGTACAGTGCAGTACTTC. The genes are TRBV28 and TRBJ2-7, with 13 bases lining up with TRBD2. CDR1 MDHEN and CDR2 SYDVKM come from the germline V gene. V lost 6 bases and J lost 9; bases outside the gene matches: 11. This CDR3 has 15 amino acids. Variable domain in full (rest from reference TRBV28 and TRBJ2-7): DVKVTQSSRYLVKRTGEKVFLECVQDMDHENMFWYRQDPGLGLRLIYFSYDVKMKEKGDIPEGYSVSREKKERFSLILESASTNQTSMYLCASRLAGGPSTVQYFGPGTRLTVT.